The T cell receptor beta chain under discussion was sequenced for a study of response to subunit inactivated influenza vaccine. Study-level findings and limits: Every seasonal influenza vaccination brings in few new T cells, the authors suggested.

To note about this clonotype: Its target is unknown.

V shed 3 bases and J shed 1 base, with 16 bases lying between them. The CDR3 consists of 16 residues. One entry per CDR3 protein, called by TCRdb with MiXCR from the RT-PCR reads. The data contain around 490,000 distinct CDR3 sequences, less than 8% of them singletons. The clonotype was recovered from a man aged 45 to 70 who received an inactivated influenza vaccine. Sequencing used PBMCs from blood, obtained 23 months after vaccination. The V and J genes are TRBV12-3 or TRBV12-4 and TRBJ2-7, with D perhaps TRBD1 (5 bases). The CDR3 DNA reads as TGTGCCAGCAGTTTCCGTGGCAGGGTAGGATCCTACGAGCAGTACTTC. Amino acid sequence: CASSFRGRVGSYEQYF.